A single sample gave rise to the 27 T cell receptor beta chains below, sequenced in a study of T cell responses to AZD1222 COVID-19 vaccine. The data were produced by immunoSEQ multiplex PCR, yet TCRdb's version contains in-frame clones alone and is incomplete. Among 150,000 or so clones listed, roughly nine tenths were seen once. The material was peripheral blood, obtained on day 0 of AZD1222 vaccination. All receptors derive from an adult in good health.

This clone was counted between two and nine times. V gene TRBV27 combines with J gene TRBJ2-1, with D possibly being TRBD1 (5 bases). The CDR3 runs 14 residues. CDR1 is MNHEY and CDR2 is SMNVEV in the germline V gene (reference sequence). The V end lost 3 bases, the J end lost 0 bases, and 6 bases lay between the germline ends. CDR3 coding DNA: TGTGCCAGCAGTTTTGGGGCCTCCTACAATGAGCAGTTCTTC. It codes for CASSFGASYNEQFF.

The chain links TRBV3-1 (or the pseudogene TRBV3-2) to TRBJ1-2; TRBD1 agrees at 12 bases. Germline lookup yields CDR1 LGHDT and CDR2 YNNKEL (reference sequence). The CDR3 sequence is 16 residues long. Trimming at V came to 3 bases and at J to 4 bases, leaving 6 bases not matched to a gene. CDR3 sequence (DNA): TGTGCCAGCAGCCATCCCGGGACAGGGGGCTCCTATGGCTACACCTTC. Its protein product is CASSHPGTGGSYGYTF.

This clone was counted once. The CDR3 reads CASTSGTGNEQFF. The CDR3 DNA follows: TGTGCCAGCACCTCCGGGACAGGCAATGAGCAGTTCTTC. The chain uses TRBV9 and TRBJ2-1; 8 bases are a match to TRBD1. V lost 6 bases to trimming and J lost 6 bases; unmatched junction nucleotides: 5. The CDR3 runs to 13 residues. Germline V gives CDR1 SGDLS, CDR2 YYNGEE. Supplemented by reference TRBV9 and TRBJ2-1, the full variable domain reads DSGVTQTPKHLITATGQRVTLRCSPRSGDLSVYWYQQSLDQGLQFLIQYYNGEERAKGNILERFSAQQFPDLHSELNLSSLELGDSALYFCASTSGTGNEQFFGPGTRLTVL.

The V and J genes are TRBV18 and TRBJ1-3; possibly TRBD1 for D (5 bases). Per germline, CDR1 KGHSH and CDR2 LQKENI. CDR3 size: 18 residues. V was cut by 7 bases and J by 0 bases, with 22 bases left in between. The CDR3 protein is CASYTGAPEEVSGNTIYF. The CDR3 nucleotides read TGTGCCAGCTACACCGGGGCCCCAGAGGAGGTCTCTGGAAACACCATATATTTT.

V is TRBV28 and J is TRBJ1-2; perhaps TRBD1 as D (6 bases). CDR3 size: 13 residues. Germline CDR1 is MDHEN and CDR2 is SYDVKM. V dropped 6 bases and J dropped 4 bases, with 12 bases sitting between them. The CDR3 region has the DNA TGTGCCAGCAGAGGGACACTCGGCTATGGCTACACCTTC. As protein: CASRGTLGYGYTF.

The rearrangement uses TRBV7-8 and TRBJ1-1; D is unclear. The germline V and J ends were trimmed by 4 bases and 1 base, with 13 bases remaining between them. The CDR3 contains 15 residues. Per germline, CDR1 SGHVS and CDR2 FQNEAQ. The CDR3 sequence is CASSSPGGGNTEAFF. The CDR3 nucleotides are TGTGCCAGCAGCTCTCCGGGAGGCGGGAACACTGAAGCTTTCTTT.

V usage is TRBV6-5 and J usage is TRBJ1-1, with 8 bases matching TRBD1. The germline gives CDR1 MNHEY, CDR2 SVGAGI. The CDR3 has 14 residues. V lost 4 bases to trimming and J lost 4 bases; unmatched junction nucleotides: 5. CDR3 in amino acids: CASSSGQVPTEAFF. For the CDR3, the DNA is TGTGCCAGCAGTTCGGGACAGGTTCCCACTGAAGCTTTCTTT.

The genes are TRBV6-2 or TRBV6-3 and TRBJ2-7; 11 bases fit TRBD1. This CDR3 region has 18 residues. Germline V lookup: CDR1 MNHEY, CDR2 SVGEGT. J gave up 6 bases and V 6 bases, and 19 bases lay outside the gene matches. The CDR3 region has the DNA TGTGCCAGCAGCAGACCATTTGGGACAGGGGGATCATCGGGCGAGCAGTACTTC. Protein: CASSRPFGTGGSSGEQYF.

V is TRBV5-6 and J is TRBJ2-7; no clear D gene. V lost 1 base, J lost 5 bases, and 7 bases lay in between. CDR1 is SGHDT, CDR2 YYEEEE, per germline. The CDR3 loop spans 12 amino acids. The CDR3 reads CASSLFTHEQYF. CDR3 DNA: TGTGCCAGCAGCTTGTTTACCCACGAGCAGTACTTC.

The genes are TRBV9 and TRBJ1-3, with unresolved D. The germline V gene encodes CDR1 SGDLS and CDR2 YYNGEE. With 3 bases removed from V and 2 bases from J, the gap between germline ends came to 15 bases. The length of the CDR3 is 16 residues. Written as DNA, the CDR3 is TGTGCCAGCAGCGCCGATCTAGGGAGCCCTGGAAACACCATATATTTT. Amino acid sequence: CASSADLGSPGNTIYF.

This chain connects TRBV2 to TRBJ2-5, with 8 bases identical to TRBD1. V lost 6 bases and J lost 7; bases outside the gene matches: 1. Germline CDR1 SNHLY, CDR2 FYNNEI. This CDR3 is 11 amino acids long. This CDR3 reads CASRDRVTQYF. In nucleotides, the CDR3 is TGTGCCAGCAGGGACAGGGTGACCCAGTACTTC.

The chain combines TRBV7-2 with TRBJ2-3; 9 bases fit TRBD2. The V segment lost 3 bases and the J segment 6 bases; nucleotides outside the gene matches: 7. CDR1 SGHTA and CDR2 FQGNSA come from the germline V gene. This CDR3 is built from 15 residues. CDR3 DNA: TGTGCCAGCAGCTTTAGCGGGGGAAGGGGGGATACGCAGTATTTT. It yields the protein CASSFSGGRGDTQYF.

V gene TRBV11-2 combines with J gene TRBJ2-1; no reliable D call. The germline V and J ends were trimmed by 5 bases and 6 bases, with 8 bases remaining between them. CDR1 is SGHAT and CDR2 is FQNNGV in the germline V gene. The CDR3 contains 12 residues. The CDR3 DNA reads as TGTGCCAGCAGCCACTGGGGCAATGAGCAGTTCTTC. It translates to CASSHWGNEQFF.

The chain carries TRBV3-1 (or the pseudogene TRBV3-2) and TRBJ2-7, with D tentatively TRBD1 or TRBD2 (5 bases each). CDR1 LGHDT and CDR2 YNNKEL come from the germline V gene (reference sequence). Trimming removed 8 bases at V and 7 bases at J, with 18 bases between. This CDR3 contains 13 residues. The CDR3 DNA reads TGTGCCAGCTTTTCGGCAGGGACGTCGGAGCAGTACTTC. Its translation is CASFSAGTSEQYF.

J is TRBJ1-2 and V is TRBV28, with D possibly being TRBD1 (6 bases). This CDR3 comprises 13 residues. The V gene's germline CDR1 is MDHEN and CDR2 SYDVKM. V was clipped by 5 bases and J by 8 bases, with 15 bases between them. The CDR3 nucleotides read TGTGCCAGCAGTGTAACAGGGTTGGGCGGCTACACCTTC. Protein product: CASSVTGLGGYTF.

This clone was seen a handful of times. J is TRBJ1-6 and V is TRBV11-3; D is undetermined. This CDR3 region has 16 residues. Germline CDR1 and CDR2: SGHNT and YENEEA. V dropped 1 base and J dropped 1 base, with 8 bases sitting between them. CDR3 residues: CASSLASGSYNSPLHF. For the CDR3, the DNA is TGTGCCAGCAGCTTAGCCAGCGGTTCCTATAATTCACCCCTCCACTTT.

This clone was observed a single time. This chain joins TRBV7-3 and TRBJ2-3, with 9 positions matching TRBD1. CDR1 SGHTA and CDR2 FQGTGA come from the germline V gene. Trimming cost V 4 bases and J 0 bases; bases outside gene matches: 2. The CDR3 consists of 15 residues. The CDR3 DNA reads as TGTGCCAGCAGCTCCGGGACAGGGAGCACAGATACGCAGTATTTT. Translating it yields CASSSGTGSTDTQYF.

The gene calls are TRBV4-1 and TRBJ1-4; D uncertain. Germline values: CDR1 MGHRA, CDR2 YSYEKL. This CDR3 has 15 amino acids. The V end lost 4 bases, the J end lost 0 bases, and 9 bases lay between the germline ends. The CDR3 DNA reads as TGCGCCAGCAGCCCCGTAGGGACAACTAATGAAAAACTGTTTTTT. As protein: CASSPVGTTNEKLFF.

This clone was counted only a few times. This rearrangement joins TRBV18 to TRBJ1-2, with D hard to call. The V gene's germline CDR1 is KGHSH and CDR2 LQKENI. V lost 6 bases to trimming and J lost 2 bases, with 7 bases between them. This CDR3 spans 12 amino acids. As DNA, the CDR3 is TGTGCCAGCTCTCTCTCGAACTATGGCTACACCTTC. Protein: CASSLSNYGYTF. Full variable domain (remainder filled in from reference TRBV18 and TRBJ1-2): NAGVMQNPRHLVRRRGQEARLRCSPMKGHSHVYWYRQLPEEGLKFMVYLQKENIIDESGMPKERFSAEFPKEGPSILRIQQVVRGDSAAYFCASSLSNYGYTFGSGTRLTVV.

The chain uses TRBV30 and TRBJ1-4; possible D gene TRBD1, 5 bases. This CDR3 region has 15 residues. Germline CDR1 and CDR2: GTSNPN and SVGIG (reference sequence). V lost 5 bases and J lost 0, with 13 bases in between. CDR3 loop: CAWVRDHATNEKLFF. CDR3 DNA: TGTGCCTGGGTAAGGGACCACGCAACTAATGAAAAACTGTTTTTT.

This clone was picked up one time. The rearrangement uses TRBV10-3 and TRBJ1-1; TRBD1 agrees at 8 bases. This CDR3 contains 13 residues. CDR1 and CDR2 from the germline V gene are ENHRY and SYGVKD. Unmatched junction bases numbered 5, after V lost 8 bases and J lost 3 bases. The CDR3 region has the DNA TGTGCCATCGGGCAGACAGGGGACACTGAAGCTTTCTTT. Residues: CAIGQTGDTEAFF.

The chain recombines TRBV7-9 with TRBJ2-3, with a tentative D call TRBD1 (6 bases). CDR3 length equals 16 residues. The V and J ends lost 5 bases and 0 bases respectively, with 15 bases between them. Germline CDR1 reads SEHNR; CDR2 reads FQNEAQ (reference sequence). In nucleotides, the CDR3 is TGTGCCAGCAGCCAGGGACACTACCCTAGCACAGATACGCAGTATTTT. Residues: CASSQGHYPSTDTQYF.

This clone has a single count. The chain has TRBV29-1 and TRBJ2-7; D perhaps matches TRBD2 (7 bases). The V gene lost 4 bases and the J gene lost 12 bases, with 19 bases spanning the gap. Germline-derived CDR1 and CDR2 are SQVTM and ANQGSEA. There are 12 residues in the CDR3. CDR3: CSVGGGRDGLYF. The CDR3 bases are TGCAGCGTTGGGGGGGGCAGGGACGGACTGTACTTC.

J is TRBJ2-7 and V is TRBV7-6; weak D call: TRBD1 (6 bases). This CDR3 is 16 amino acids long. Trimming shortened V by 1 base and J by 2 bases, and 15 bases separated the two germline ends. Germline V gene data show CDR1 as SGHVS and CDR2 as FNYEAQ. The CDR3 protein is CASSLEAMDSTYEQYF. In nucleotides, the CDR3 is TGTGCCAGCAGCTTAGAGGCCATGGACAGCACCTACGAGCAGTACTTC.

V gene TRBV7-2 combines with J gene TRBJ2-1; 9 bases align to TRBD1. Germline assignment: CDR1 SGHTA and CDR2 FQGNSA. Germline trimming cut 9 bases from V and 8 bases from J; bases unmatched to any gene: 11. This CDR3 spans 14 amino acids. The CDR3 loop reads CASYRDRASDEQFF. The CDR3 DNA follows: TGTGCCAGTTACCGGGACAGGGCCTCAGATGAGCAGTTCTTC.

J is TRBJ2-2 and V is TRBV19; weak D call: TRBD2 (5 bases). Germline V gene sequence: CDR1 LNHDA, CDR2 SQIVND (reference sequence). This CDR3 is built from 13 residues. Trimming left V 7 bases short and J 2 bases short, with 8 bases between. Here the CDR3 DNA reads TGTGCCAGTATCGAGGGTAACACCGGGGAGCTGTTTTTT. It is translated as CASIEGNTGELFF.

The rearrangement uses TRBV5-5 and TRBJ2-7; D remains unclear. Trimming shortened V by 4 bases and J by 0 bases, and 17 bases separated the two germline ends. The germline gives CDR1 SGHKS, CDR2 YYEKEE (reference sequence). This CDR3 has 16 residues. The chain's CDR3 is CASSPRALLSSYEQYF. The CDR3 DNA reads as TGTGCCAGCAGCCCTAGGGCGCTCCTAAGCTCCTACGAGCAGTACTTC.